One sample yielded the 9 T cell receptor beta chains listed below, sequenced in a study of T cells after posttransplantation cyclophosphamide. Libraries were prepared by immunoSEQ multiplex PCR; TCRdb keeps only in-frame clonotypes and omits some of them. Found here are 51,000 or so clones, 94% of them singletons; the top ten hold about 3%. The sequenced sample was PBMCs. These receptors originate from a woman in her thirties in good health and a related stem cell transplant donor.

V is TRBV15 and J is TRBJ1-1; no definite D call. This CDR3 is built from 15 residues. V dropped 0 bases and J dropped 6 bases, with 14 bases sitting between them. CDR1 and CDR2 (germline): LNHNV, YYDKDF (reference sequence). The CDR3, as DNA: TGTGCCACCAGCAGAGATCTAGGTATAGCAGCTGAAGCTTTCTTT. Translated: CATSRDLGIAAEAFF.

This clone is a singleton in its sample. The chain joins TRBV4-3 to TRBJ2-7, with 8 bases lining up with TRBD1. The junction had 8 bases not matched to a gene; V was cut back by 3 bases and J by 4 bases. From germline, CDR1 is LGHNA and CDR2 YSLEER. The CDR3 contains 15 residues. CDR3 nucleotides: TGCGCCAGCAGCCAGCGACAGGGGCGATCGTACGAGCAGTACTTC. Its protein is CASSQRQGRSYEQYF.

The chain has TRBV4-2 and TRBJ1-2, with D uncertain. This CDR3 region has 16 residues. V shed 2 bases and J shed 7 bases, with 20 bases lying between them. CDR1 and CDR2 from the germline V gene are LGHNA and YNFKEQ. CDR3 sequence (DNA): TGTGCCAGCAGCCAACCTACCCGGGATAGGTCCCCTGGCTACACCTTC. The encoded protein is CASSQPTRDRSPGYTF.

The chain employs TRBV6-1 and TRBJ1-4; D is perhaps TRBD1 (5 bases). This CDR3 is 15 amino acids long. V was clipped by 8 bases and J by 2 bases, with 15 bases between them. Looked up from germline, CDR1 is MNHNS and CDR2 is SASEGT. CDR3 residues: CASPGRARTNEKLFF. CDR3 DNA sequence: TGTGCCAGCCCAGGCAGGGCCCGGACTAATGAAAAACTGTTTTTT.

The CDR3 loop is CASSSGGRENTGELFF. CDR3 sequence (DNA): TGTGCCAGCAGCTCGGGGGGCAGGGAGAACACCGGGGAGCTGTTTTTT. The chain has TRBV7-8 and TRBJ2-2; weak D call: TRBD2 (7 bases). Trimming took off 4 bases at V and 1 base at J, with 13 bases between the two ends. CDR1 and CDR2 (germline): SGHVS, FQNEAQ. There are 16 residues in the CDR3.

The chain joins TRBV5-6 to TRBJ2-3; maybe TRBD2 (6 bases). V lost 3 bases to trimming and J lost 1 base, with 15 bases between them. Germline V lookup: CDR1 SGHDT, CDR2 YYEEEE. This CDR3 has 16 residues. This chain's CDR3 is CASSSLVTGGTDTQYF. The DNA for the CDR3 is TGTGCCAGCAGCTCCCTCGTGACGGGGGGCACAGATACGCAGTATTTT.

This clone was seen a single time. V gene TRBV7-2 combines with J gene TRBJ1-3; D is perhaps TRBD1 (5 bases). Germline assignment: CDR1 SGHTA and CDR2 FQGNSA. The CDR3 has 15 residues. Trimming took 1 base from V and 2 from J, leaving 9 bases between them. Here the CDR3 DNA reads TGTGCCAGCAGCTTAGGGGGCGGGGCTGGAAACACCATATATTTT. The encoded protein is CASSLGGGAGNTIYF. Complete variable domain (other parts from reference TRBV7-2 and TRBJ1-3): GAGVSQSPSNKVTEKGKDVELRCDPISGHTALYWYRQSLGQGLEFLIYFQGNSAPDKSGLPSDRFSAERTGGSVSTLTIQRTQQEDSAVYLCASSLGGGAGNTIYFGEGSWLTVV.

This chain connects TRBV4-3 to TRBJ1-2; D possibly corresponds to TRBD1 (5 bases). CDR1 is LGHNA, CDR2 YSLEER, per germline. Trimming shortened V by 4 bases and J by 5 bases, and 17 bases separated the two germline ends. This CDR3 has 15 residues. CDR3 sequence: CASSPRIGQRYGYTF. The DNA of the CDR3 is TGCGCCAGCAGCCCGAGAATTGGACAAAGATATGGCTACACCTTC.

This clone was seen a handful of times. The rearrangement joins TRBV4-1 to TRBJ1-2, with 9 positions matching TRBD1. The CDR3 consists of 14 residues. J was trimmed by 6 bases and V by 1 base; bases with no gene match: 3. Looked up from germline, CDR1 is MGHRA and CDR2 is YSYEKL. CDR3 bases: TGCGCCAGCAGCCAAGGGACAGGGGTTAATGGCTACACCTTC. Translated, it gives CASSQGTGVNGYTF.